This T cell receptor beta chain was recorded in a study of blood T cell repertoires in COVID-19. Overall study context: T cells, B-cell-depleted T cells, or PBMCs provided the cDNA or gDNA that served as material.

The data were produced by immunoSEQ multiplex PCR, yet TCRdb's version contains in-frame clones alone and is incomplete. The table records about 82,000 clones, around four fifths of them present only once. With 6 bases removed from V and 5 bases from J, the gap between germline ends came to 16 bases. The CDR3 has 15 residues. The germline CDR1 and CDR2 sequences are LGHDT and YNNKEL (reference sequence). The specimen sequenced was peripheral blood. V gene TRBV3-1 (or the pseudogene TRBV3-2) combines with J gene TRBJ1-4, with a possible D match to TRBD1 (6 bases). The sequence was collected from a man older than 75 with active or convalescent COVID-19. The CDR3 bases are TGTGCCAGCAGACCCGGACAGACCAAGAATGAAAAACTGTTTTTT. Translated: CASRPGQTKNEKLFF.